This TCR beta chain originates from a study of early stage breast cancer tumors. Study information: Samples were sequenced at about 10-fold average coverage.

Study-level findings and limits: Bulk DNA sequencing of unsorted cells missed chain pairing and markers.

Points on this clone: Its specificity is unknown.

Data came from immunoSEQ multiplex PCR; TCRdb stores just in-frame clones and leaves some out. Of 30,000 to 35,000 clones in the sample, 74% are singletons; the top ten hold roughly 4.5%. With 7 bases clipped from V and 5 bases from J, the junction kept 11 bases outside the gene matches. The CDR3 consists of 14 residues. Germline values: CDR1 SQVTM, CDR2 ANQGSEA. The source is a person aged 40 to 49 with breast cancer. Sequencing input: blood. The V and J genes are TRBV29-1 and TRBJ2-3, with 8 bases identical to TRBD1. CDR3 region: CSAVTGAVGDTQYF. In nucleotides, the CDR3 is TGCAGCGCCGTGACAGGGGCGGTGGGAGATACGCAGTATTTT.